A single sample gave rise to the 15 T cell receptor beta chains below, sequenced in a study of response to subunit inactivated influenza vaccine. Each CDR3 protein gets one entry after TCRdb re-called the RT-PCR reads with MiXCR. The data contain 500,000 to 600,000 distinct CDR3 sequences, approximately 7.6% of them seen just once; the ten biggest clones take up roughly 13%. The sample was PBMCs from blood, taken about 23 months after vaccination. Receptor source: a man between 50 and 75 years old who received an inactivated influenza vaccine.

The chain combines TRBV15 with TRBJ2-7; D unresolved. CDR3 length: 15 residues. CDR1 is LNHNV, CDR2 YYDKDF, per germline (reference sequence). V lost 0 bases, J lost 2 bases, and 11 bases lay in between. The CDR3 sequence is CATSRESGVPYEQYF. The DNA for the CDR3 is TGTGCCACCAGCAGAGAATCTGGGGTTCCCTACGAGCAGTACTTC.

This clonotype was counted ten times or more. CDR3 region: CSALPTSGTYNEQFF. The DNA of the CDR3 is TGCAGTGCCCTCCCGACTAGCGGGACTTACAATGAGCAGTTCTTC. The chain joins TRBV20-1 to TRBJ2-1; 11 nucleotides match TRBD2. After removal of 6 bases from V and 4 bases from J, the junction contained 8 bases not matched to a gene. The germline V gene has CDR1 DFQATT and CDR2 SNEGSKA (reference sequence). The length of the CDR3 is 15 residues.

The table lists this clonotype with a few counts. J is TRBJ2-3 and V is TRBV20-1; possible D gene TRBD1, 6 bases. The CDR3 is made up of 14 amino acids. Germline lookup yields CDR1 DFQATT and CDR2 SNEGSKA (reference sequence). V was pared by 3 bases and J by 5 bases, with 15 bases between. CDR3 loop: CSASKGETGDTQYF. CDR3 sequence (DNA): TGCAGTGCTAGTAAGGGGGAGACGGGAGATACGCAGTATTTT.

This clonotype was found a few times. The rearrangement uses TRBV28 and TRBJ1-5; 12 positions match TRBD1. The CDR3 loop spans 16 amino acids. V lost 8 bases and J lost 3; bases outside the gene matches: 8. Germline lookup yields CDR1 MDHEN and CDR2 SYDVKM. The DNA for the CDR3 is TGTGCCAGCTCCTTTGGGGACAGGGGGCACAATCAGCCCCAGCATTTT. This sequence encodes CASSFGDRGHNQPQHF.

This CDR3 reads CSVDPGTSAQETQYF. The CDR3 DNA follows: TGCAGCGTAGACCCTGGGACTAGCGCCCAAGAGACCCAGTACTTC. This chain uses TRBV29-1 with TRBJ2-5; 10 nucleotides agree with TRBD2. Germline values: CDR1 SQVTM, CDR2 ANQGSEA. The junction had 8 bases not matched to a gene; V was cut back by 6 bases and J by 1 base. The CDR3 sequence is 15 residues long. Full variable domain (rest looked up from reference TRBV29-1 and TRBJ2-5): SAVISQKPSRDICQRGTSLTIQCQVDSQVTMMFWYRQQPGQSLTLIATANQGSEATYESGFVIDKFPISRPNLTFSTLTVSNMSPEDSSIYLCSVDPGTSAQETQYFGPGTRLLVL.

This clonotype was seen a handful of times. V gene TRBV6-1 combines with J gene TRBJ2-7, with TRBD1 as a possible D gene (6 bases). Per the germline V gene, CDR1 is MNHNS and CDR2 is SASEGT. This CDR3 has 16 residues. The ends were cut back, 8 bases at V and 3 bases at J, with 23 bases in the middle. The CDR3 loop is CASRSLTGAGNYEQYF. CDR3 nucleotides: TGTGCCAGCCGGTCTCTGACAGGCGCAGGGAACTACGAGCAGTACTTC.

J is TRBJ2-1 and V is TRBV24-1; possible D gene TRBD2, 5 bases. The V and J ends lost 2 bases and 6 bases respectively, with 22 bases between them. Germline assignment: CDR1 KGHDR and CDR2 SFDVKD. The CDR3 runs to 18 residues. Here the CDR3 reads CATSDSSGGRPIGNEQFF. The CDR3 nucleotides are TGTGCCACCAGTGATTCTTCCGGAGGACGCCCGATAGGCAATGAGCAGTTCTTC.

There are a few counts of this clonotype. The chain employs TRBV12-3 or TRBV12-4 and TRBJ1-5; no firm D call. This CDR3 has 16 amino acids. Trimming took 5 bases from V and 1 from J, leaving 15 bases between them. CDR3 sequence (DNA): TGTGCCAGCAGTCCAGGTGCAGAGTGGAGCAATCAGCCCCAGCATTTT. Translating it yields CASSPGAEWSNQPQHF.

This clonotype was found a few times. This chain links TRBV20-1 with TRBJ1-6; D unresolved. The CDR3 contains 13 residues. Germline CDR1 and CDR2: DFQATT and SNEGSKA (reference sequence). Deletions cut 1 base from V and 6 bases from J, with 7 bases between. CDR3 nucleotides: TGCAGTGCTAGAGTTACCGCTAATTCACCCCTCCACTTT. Protein: CSARVTANSPLHF.

The chain joins TRBV20-1 to TRBJ1-2; 10 positions agree with TRBD1. The junction had 11 bases not matched to a gene; V was cut back by 6 bases and J by 4 bases. The CDR3 has 15 amino acids. Germline V gives CDR1 DFQATT, CDR2 SNEGSKA (reference sequence). CDR3 amino acids: CSALAGTGVAYGYTF. CDR3 bases: TGCAGTGCCTTAGCCGGGACAGGGGTTGCCTATGGCTACACCTTC.

The sample holds many counts of this clonotype. V gene TRBV7-8 combines with J gene TRBJ2-7; D gene uncertain. Germline V gene lookup returns CDR1 SGHVS and CDR2 FQNEAQ. Trimming took 3 bases from V and 5 from J, leaving 11 bases between them. The CDR3 sequence is 13 residues long. The CDR3 here is CASSFAVENEQYF. CDR3 bases: TGTGCCAGCAGCTTTGCAGTAGAGAACGAGCAGTACTTC. The complete variable domain, with remaining parts taken from reference TRBV7-8 and TRBJ2-7, reads GAGVSQSPRYKVAKRGQDVALRCDPISGHVSLFWYQQALGQGPEFLTYFQNEAQLDKSGLPSDRFFAERPEGSVSTLKIQRTQQEDSAVYLCASSFAVENEQYFGPGTRLTVT.

The chain joins TRBV4-3 to TRBJ2-3; D perhaps matches TRBD1 (6 bases). The V and J ends lost 0 bases and 6 bases respectively, with 13 bases between them. Germline V gene lookup returns CDR1 LGHNA and CDR2 YSLEER. This CDR3 spans 15 amino acids. This CDR3 is CASSQDGRDTDTQYF. The CDR3 coding sequence is TGCGCCAGCAGCCAAGACGGCAGGGACACGGATACGCAGTATTTT.

This clonotype was seen repeatedly, ten times or more. In DNA form, the CDR3 reads TGCGCCAGCAGCCCTAGACAGGGGCGGTTCTTC. This encodes CASSPRQGRFF. The chain employs TRBV5-1 and TRBJ2-1; 8 bases map to TRBD1. This CDR3 is built from 11 residues. V trimming: 4 bases; J trimming: 15 bases; junction bases outside the gene matches: 6. Looked up from germline, CDR1 is SGHRS and CDR2 is YFSETQ. The variable domain in full, with the rest retrieved from reference TRBV5-1 and TRBJ2-1, is KAGVTQTPRYLIKTRGQQVTLSCSPISGHRSVSWYQQTPGQGLQFLFEYFSETQRNKGNFPGRFSGRQFSNSRSEMNVSTLELGDSALYLCASSPRQGRFFGPGTRLTVL.

This clonotype was found a few times. CDR3 residues: CASSYEGSGAETQYF. The CDR3 DNA is TGTGCCAGCAGTTACGAGGGATCGGGGGCAGAGACCCAGTACTTC. The chain uses TRBV6-5 and TRBJ2-5; D possibly matches TRBD1 or TRBD2 (6 bases each). In germline, CDR1 is MNHEY, CDR2 SVGAGI. This CDR3 contains 15 residues. V was clipped by 2 bases and J by 4 bases, with 14 bases between them.

This clonotype was seen a handful of times. The chain combines TRBV25-1 with TRBJ1-1; TRBD1 matches 8 bases. This CDR3 region has 14 residues. With 2 bases clipped from V and 6 bases from J, the junction kept 5 bases outside the gene matches. CDR1 is MGHDK, CDR2 SYGVNS, per germline. This CDR3 reads CASSEQGAAAEAFF. The CDR3 coding sequence is TGTGCCAGCAGTGAACAGGGGGCCGCGGCTGAAGCTTTCTTT.